This T cell receptor beta chain was obtained from a study of T cell changes during pregnancy in multiple sclerosis. Sequencing used immunoSEQ multiplex PCR; TCRdb keeps in-frame clones, though not all of them. The sample includes tens of thousands of clones, 75% to 95% of them seen just once. The CDR3 totals 15 residues. The V end was cut by 2 bases, the J end by 1 base, with 11 bases between. Germline CDR1 is ENHRY and CDR2 is SYGVKD. The chain has TRBV10-3 and TRBJ1-1; D is unresolved. This receptor was identified in a female donor in good health, enrolled as a control in a pregnancy study. This material consisted of peripheral blood, taken after pregnancy. The CDR3 region has the DNA TGTGCCATCAGTGAGGGTAAATCCAGGAACACTGAAGCTTTCTTT. Amino acids: CAISEGKSRNTEAFF.